Presented here are 32 T cell receptor beta chains from one specimen sequenced in a study of blood T cell repertoires in COVID-19. Repertoires were generated with immunoSEQ multiplex PCR, while TCRdb's copy carries only in-frame clones and drops some. Found here are roughly 10,000 clones, around 90% of them singletons; the top ten hold around 25%. What was sequenced was peripheral blood. These receptors came from a man in his thirties or forties with active or convalescent COVID-19.

The V call is TRBV3-1 (or the pseudogene TRBV3-2), the J call TRBJ2-3, with D perhaps TRBD2 (6 bases). V shed 4 bases and J shed 7 bases, with 15 bases lying between them. The CDR3 is made up of 14 amino acids. CDR1 and CDR2 (germline): LGHDT, YNNKEL (reference sequence). CDR3 DNA sequence: TGTGCCAGCAGCCTTCAGGAGGGGCGATATACGCAGTATTTT. Amino acids: CASSLQEGRYTQYF.

This sequence joins TRBV5-1 and TRBJ1-1, with TRBD1 identical over 9 bases. The germline CDR1 and CDR2 sequences are SGHRS and YFSETQ. The trim removed 4 bases at V and 6 bases at J, leaving 10 bases unmatched. CDR3 length equals 15 residues. The CDR3 is CASSPRTGVPPEAFF. CDR3 in DNA: TGCGCCAGCAGCCCACGGACAGGGGTCCCTCCTGAAGCTTTCTTT. Looking up the rest from reference TRBV5-1 and TRBJ1-1 gives the full variable domain: KAGVTQTPRYLIKTRGQQVTLSCSPISGHRSVSWYQQTPGQGLQFLFEYFSETQRNKGNFPGRFSGRQFSNSRSEMNVSTLELGDSALYLCASSPRTGVPPEAFFGQGTRLTVV.

This clone was seen only once. This chain uses TRBV9 with TRBJ1-4; the match to TRBD1 covers 7 bases. This CDR3 contains 15 residues. Germline lookup yields CDR1 SGDLS and CDR2 YYNGEE. After removal of 0 bases from V and 3 bases from J, the junction contained 2 bases not matched to a gene. The CDR3 protein is CASSVAGQPNEKLFF. The DNA of the CDR3 is TGTGCCAGCAGCGTAGCGGGACAGCCTAATGAAAAACTGTTTTTT.

The chain combines TRBV5-1 with TRBJ1-4, with a tentative D call TRBD1 (6 bases). The V gene lost 7 bases and the J gene lost 5 bases, with 12 bases spanning the gap. The germline V gene has CDR1 SGHRS and CDR2 YFSETQ. The CDR3 is 13 residues long. The CDR3 DNA is TGCGCCAGCTCGGGACACGGAAATGAAAAACTGTTTTTT. It translates to CASSGHGNEKLFF. The full variable domain, with the rest looked up from reference TRBV5-1 and TRBJ1-4, is KAGVTQTPRYLIKTRGQQVTLSCSPISGHRSVSWYQQTPGQGLQFLFEYFSETQRNKGNFPGRFSGRQFSNSRSEMNVSTLELGDSALYLCASSGHGNEKLFFGSGTQLSVL.

The V and J genes are TRBV5-6 and TRBJ2-7, with 7 nucleotides matching TRBD2. CDR1 is SGHDT, CDR2 YYEEEE, per germline. The junction had 7 bases not matched to a gene; V was cut back by 4 bases and J by 3 bases. This CDR3 has 14 residues. This chain's CDR3 is CASSEGGGSYEQYF. CDR3 bases: TGTGCCAGCAGCGAGGGTGGCGGGAGCTACGAGCAGTACTTC.

The chain uses TRBV4-1 and TRBJ1-4; a possible D gene is TRBD1 (6 bases). The CDR3 totals 18 residues. CDR1 and CDR2 (germline): MGHRA, YSYEKL. V shed 0 bases and J shed 8 bases, with 22 bases lying between them. In nucleotides, the CDR3 is TGCGCCAGCAGCCAAGAGGGTGACAGTGGGGGCTCGGAAGAAAAACTGTTTTTT. Amino acid sequence: CASSQEGDSGGSEEKLFF.

The CDR3 nucleotides are TGCGCCAGCAGTGAAGTGGGACAGGGAAATTCACCCCTCCACTTT. This sequence encodes CASSEVGQGNSPLHF. The chain uses TRBV10-2 and TRBJ1-6, with 9 bases fitting TRBD1. This CDR3 is 15 amino acids long. V dropped 3 bases and J dropped 7; count of bases not matched to a gene: 4. Germline CDR1 is WSHSY and CDR2 is SAAADI.

This clone was recorded a few times. V is TRBV6-1 and J is TRBJ2-7; 7 positions match TRBD1. Trimming took 1 base from V and 4 from J; bases not matched to a gene: 7. The CDR3 is 15 residues long. Germline V CDR1 and CDR2: MNHNS, SASEGT. As DNA, the CDR3 is TGTGCCAGCAGTGAAGAGAAGGGGGCAAGTTACGAGCAGTACTTC. This gives the protein CASSEEKGASYEQYF.

For the CDR3, the DNA is TGTGCCACCAGTGACCCCGGCCGGCTCCAGGGGCCTGAGACCCAGTACTTC. This codes for CATSDPGRLQGPETQYF. The chain combines TRBV24-1 with TRBJ2-5; D possibly corresponds to TRBD1 (6 bases). The CDR3 has 17 amino acids. Germline CDR1 and CDR2: KGHDR and SFDVKD. Trimming cost V 4 bases and J 5 bases, with 22 bases left between them.

J is TRBJ2-1 and V is TRBV6-4; 11 bases are shared with TRBD1. There are 15 residues in the CDR3. CDR1 MRHNA and CDR2 SNTAGT come from the germline V gene. Trimming removed 2 bases from V and 6 bases from J; junction bases left unmatched: 3. The CDR3 spells CASSDGTGGINEQFF. The CDR3 DNA reads TGTGCCAGCAGTGACGGGACAGGGGGGATCAATGAGCAGTTCTTC.

The J gene is TRBJ1-2, the V gene TRBV2, with D hard to call. The germline CDR1 and CDR2 sequences are SNHLY and FYNNEI. This CDR3 contains 14 residues. V dropped 4 bases and J dropped 6 bases, with 15 bases sitting between them. This chain's CDR3 is CASSVEGLIDGYTF. Here the CDR3 DNA reads TGTGCCAGCAGTGTCGAGGGATTAATTGATGGCTACACCTTC.

The chain employs TRBV2 and TRBJ1-5, with 8 bases that match TRBD1. The CDR3 runs to 13 residues. The trim removed 8 bases at V and 8 bases at J, leaving 8 bases unmatched. CDR1 and CDR2 (germline): SNHLY, FYNNEI. CDR3 amino acids: CASSGQGAEPQHF. The CDR3 nucleotides are TGTGCCAGCTCCGGACAGGGCGCAGAGCCCCAGCATTTT.

This clone was recorded only once. The chain carries TRBV29-1 and TRBJ2-7, with TRBD2 as a possible D gene (5 bases). Trimming took 1 base from V and 5 from J, leaving 12 bases between them. Germline CDR1 and CDR2: SQVTM and ANQGSEA. The CDR3 covers 13 residues. The CDR3 region has the DNA TGCAGCGTTGAAGGGGGTACGGGGAACGAGCAGTACTTC. Protein product: CSVEGGTGNEQYF.

This chain links TRBV10-1 with TRBJ2-1, with a tentative D call TRBD1 (5 bases). Germline V CDR1 and CDR2: WNHNN, SYGVQD (reference sequence). This CDR3 comprises 15 residues. Trimming shortened V by 2 bases and J by 2 bases, and 10 bases separated the two germline ends. CDR3 nucleotide sequence: TGCGCCAGCAGTGAGGGGCAGGGCGCCTACAATGAGCAGTTCTTC. Its translation: CASSEGQGAYNEQFF.

This rearrangement joins TRBV10-2 to TRBJ2-1, with D hard to call. Germline CDR1 WSHSY, CDR2 SAAADI. CDR3 length equals 14 residues. V lost 4 bases and J 5 bases, leaving 12 bases between the germline ends. CDR3 sequence (DNA): TGCGCCAGCAGTGGGAGCTGGAGTAACAATGAGCAGTTCTTC. Amino acid sequence: CASSGSWSNNEQFF.

The chain has TRBV29-1 and TRBJ1-1; D gene unclear. V was trimmed by 6 bases and J by 1 base, leaving 15 bases between them. The V gene's germline CDR1 is SQVTM and CDR2 ANQGSEA. The CDR3 has 14 residues. This chain's CDR3 is CSVAYYRENTEAFF. The CDR3 DNA reads as TGCAGCGTAGCATATTACCGGGAGAACACTGAAGCTTTCTTT.

The chain has TRBV7-9 and TRBJ1-2; D possibly corresponds to TRBD1 (5 bases). The CDR3 contains 15 residues. Looked up from germline, CDR1 is SEHNR and CDR2 is FQNEAQ (reference sequence). V lost 5 bases to trimming and J lost 6 bases, with 19 bases between them. CDR3: CASSRWTAGLDGYTF. The CDR3 DNA reads as TGTGCCAGCAGCCGGTGGACGGCAGGGCTTGATGGCTACACCTTC. Using reference TRBV7-9 and TRBJ1-2 for the parts outside the CDR3, the full variable domain is DTGVSQNPRHKITKRGQNVTFRCDPISEHNRLYWYRQTLGQGPEFLTYFQNEAQLEKSRLLSDRFSAERPKGSFSTLEIQRTEQGDSAMYLCASSRWTAGLDGYTFGSGTRLTVV.

This chain links TRBV7-2 with TRBJ1-2, with TRBD1 matching 12 bases. Per germline, CDR1 SGHTA and CDR2 FQGNSA. Trimming took 5 bases from V and 8 from J; bases not matched to a gene: 12. The CDR3 extends over 16 amino acids. CDR3: CASSKDWGQGASGYTF. The CDR3 nucleotides are TGTGCCAGCAGCAAAGATTGGGGACAGGGGGCTTCGGGCTACACCTTC. The entire variable domain, with the rest obtained from reference TRBV7-2 and TRBJ1-2, is as follows: GAGVSQSPSNKVTEKGKDVELRCDPISGHTALYWYRQSLGQGLEFLIYFQGNSAPDKSGLPSDRFSAERTGGSVSTLTIQRTQQEDSAVYLCASSKDWGQGASGYTFGSGTRLTVV.

V and J are TRBV6-5 and TRBJ1-3, with 8 bases that match TRBD1. The germline CDR1 and CDR2 sequences are MNHEY and SVGAGI. The CDR3 is made up of 14 amino acids. J gave up 4 bases and V 7 bases, and 6 bases lay outside the gene matches. The CDR3: CASTEQGDGNTIYF. CDR3 coding DNA: TGTGCCAGCACCGAACAGGGGGACGGAAACACCATATATTTT.

V usage is TRBV2 and J usage is TRBJ2-4; a weak D match, TRBD2 (5 bases). Germline V gives CDR1 SNHLY, CDR2 FYNNEI. V lost 8 bases and J 13 bases, leaving 12 bases between the germline ends. This CDR3 comprises 10 residues. CDR3 in DNA: TGTGCCAGCGGGGAGACACTCCAGTACTTC. This codes for CASGETLQYF.

This clone was counted between two and nine times. The chain carries TRBV6-1 and TRBJ2-3, with TRBD2 matching 13 bases. Germline CDR1 reads MNHNS; CDR2 reads SASEGT. The V gene end was trimmed by 2 bases and the J gene end by 4 bases; junction bases not matched to a gene: 0. This CDR3 is 15 amino acids long. The CDR3 here is CASSETSGGADTQYF. For the CDR3, the DNA is TGTGCCAGCAGTGAAACTAGCGGGGGGGCAGATACGCAGTATTTT.

The rearrangement joins TRBV6-1 to TRBJ2-7; 11 bases fit TRBD2. CDR3 length: 16 amino acids. The junction had 11 bases not matched to a gene; V was cut back by 3 bases and J by 7 bases. Germline V gene data show CDR1 as MNHNS and CDR2 as SASEGT. CDR3 sequence reads: CASSETSGAFSGEQYV. As DNA, the CDR3 is TGTGCCAGCAGTGAGACTAGCGGGGCTTTTTCGGGGGAGCAGTACGTC.

CDR3 coding DNA: TGTGCCAGCAGCCCAGTTTGGACAGGGGATAATTCACCCCTCCACTTT. Its protein product is CASSPVWTGDNSPLHF. V usage is TRBV7-9 and J usage is TRBJ1-6, with TRBD1 matching over 9 bases. The germline V gene has CDR1 SEHNR and CDR2 FQNEAQ (reference sequence). CDR3 length: 16 amino acids. J gave up 5 bases and V 5 bases, and 7 bases lay outside the gene matches.

The chain is built from TRBV9 and TRBJ1-5; TRBD1 is a possible D gene (6 bases). The CDR3 has 15 amino acids. Germline values: CDR1 SGDLS, CDR2 YYNGEE. The germline V and J ends were trimmed by 0 bases and 9 bases, with 16 bases remaining between them. The CDR3 nucleotides are TGTGCCAGCAGCGTAGGAACAGGGTCCGATGGGCCCCAGCATTTT. Protein: CASSVGTGSDGPQHF.

This sequence joins TRBV19 and TRBJ1-5; a possible D gene is TRBD1 (6 bases). CDR3 length: 15 amino acids. Germline-derived CDR1 and CDR2 are LNHDA and SQIVND (reference sequence). The V end lost 8 bases, the J end lost 2 bases, and 16 bases lay between the germline ends. The CDR3, as DNA: TGTGCCAGTGTAGAGGGGGGGCTCGGCAATCAGCCCCAGCATTTT. The encoded protein is CASVEGGLGNQPQHF.

The V call is TRBV30, the J call TRBJ2-2; 9 bases fit TRBD2. The CDR3 covers 15 residues. With V trimmed by 4 bases and J by 3 bases, 6 bases remained unmatched. The germline CDR1 and CDR2 sequences are GTSNPN and SVGIG (reference sequence). CDR3 protein: CAWTSGESDTGELFF. The CDR3 DNA follows: TGTGCCTGGACTAGCGGGGAGTCGGACACCGGGGAGCTGTTTTTT.

The table lists this clone with a few counts. The chain couples TRBV5-5 to TRBJ2-5; no definite D call. Trimming took 0 bases from V and 2 from J, leaving 5 bases between them. Germline CDR1 and CDR2: SGHKS and YYEKEE (reference sequence). The CDR3 consists of 13 residues. The CDR3 DNA reads as TGTGCCAGCAGCTTGGGGCCGCAAGAGACCCAGTACTTC. It specifies CASSLGPQETQYF.

The chain employs TRBV6-1 and TRBJ1-3; D is undetermined. Germline V gene data show CDR1 as MNHNS and CDR2 as SASEGT. V lost 4 bases to trimming and J lost 0 bases, with 19 bases between them. The length of the CDR3 is 18 residues. For the CDR3, the DNA is TGTGCCAGCAGTGTCTTCAGAGTCGGAGGGTCCTCTGGAAACACCATATATTTT. It codes for CASSVFRVGGSSGNTIYF.

In DNA form, the CDR3 reads TGTGCCAGCAGCCAAGGACAGGGGGCTATCAACGAGCAGTACTTC. Its translation: CASSQGQGAINEQYF. This chain connects TRBV3-1 (or the pseudogene TRBV3-2) to TRBJ2-7; TRBD1 matches 10 bases. CDR1 is LGHDT, CDR2 YNNKEL, per germline (reference sequence). V lost 1 base to trimming and J lost 5 bases; unmatched junction nucleotides: 5. This CDR3 contains 15 residues.

V gene TRBV6-2 or TRBV6-3 combines with J gene TRBJ1-2; 8 nucleotides agree with TRBD1. CDR3 length equals 14 residues. With 2 bases clipped from V and 5 bases from J, the junction kept 4 bases outside the gene matches. Germline loops: CDR1 MNHEY, CDR2 SVGEGT. CDR3 bases: TGTGCCAGCAGTTACACAAGACAGGGGTATGGCTACACCTTC. Translating it yields CASSYTRQGYGYTF.

This sequence joins TRBV3-1 (or the pseudogene TRBV3-2) and TRBJ2-3; the match to TRBD1 covers 9 bases. Germline V gives CDR1 LGHDT, CDR2 YNNKEL (reference sequence). J lost 2 bases, V lost 3 bases, and 6 bases had no gene match. The CDR3 contains 16 residues. This CDR3 reads CASSQTGGSFTDTQYF. CDR3 sequence (DNA): TGTGCCAGCAGCCAGACAGGGGGGAGCTTCACAGATACGCAGTATTTT.

Concerning this clone itself: An end of the junction does not agree with germline; a read error may underlie this. The gene calls are TRBV6-1 and TRBJ1-2, with TRBD1 matching over 7 bases. Germline CDR1 and CDR2: MNHNS and SASEGT. The CDR3 covers 15 residues. In DNA form, the CDR3 reads TGTGCCAGCAGGGAAGGGACAGTCAGGGGCTATGGCTACACCTTC. Translating gives CASREGTVRGYGYTF.